This T cell receptor (delta chain) originates from a study of gammadelta T cells in human blood. Study-wide results and limits: Microbial exposure reportedly appeared to drive polyclonal expansion of innate gamma-delta T cells right after birth.

This clone was detected a few times. The antigen is not known. TCRdb reanalysed the RT-PCR reads via CATT. In the table there are about 570 delta-chain clones, around 38% of which are singletons. The CDR3 spans 17 residues. The V gene's germline CDR1 is GEAIGNYY and CDR2 EKD. The V gene end was trimmed by 0 bases and the J gene end by 0 bases; junction bases not matched to a gene: 7. The clonotype originates from a newborn. The rearrangement uses TRDV2 and TRDJ1; 9 nucleotides align to TRDD3. Source material: Vgamma9Vdelta2 gamma-delta T cells from cord blood. CDR3 region: CACDTVLGDPYTDKLIF. CDR3 sequence (DNA): TGTGCCTGTGACACCGTACTGGGGGACCCGTACACCGATAAACTCATCTTT.